The rows below give T cell receptor beta chains drawn from one sample of a study of blood T cell repertoires in COVID-19. Profiled with immunoSEQ multiplex PCR; TCRdb holds only in-frame clones, not every one. The data contain under 300,000 clones, about 82% of them singletons. The sequenced material came from peripheral blood. All receptors derive from an older man with acute or convalescent COVID-19. The CDR3 runs from the conserved cysteine through the conserved F or W. Fields, in order: clone size, D gene, V gene, J gene, CDR3 protein, CDR3 DNA. D genes are given only for firm matches. Clone sizes are given selectively: once, few, many, or a class where the clone is expanded.

.	.	TRBV19	TRBJ1-5	CASSIDSGNQPQHF	TGTGCCAGTAGCATCGATTCGGGGAATCAGCCCCAGCATTTT
.	TRBD2	TRBV28	TRBJ2-1	CASVPSGGAGNEQFF	TGTGCCAGCGTTCCTAGCGGGGGGGCCGGAAATGAGCAGTTCTTC
once	.	TRBV5-1	TRBJ2-3	CASSLELEEDTQYF	TGCGCCAGCAGCTTGGAGCTAGAGGAGGATACGCAGTATTTT
few	.	TRBV19	TRBJ1-5	CASSIENSNQPQHF	TGTGCCAGTAGTATAGAAAACAGTAATCAGCCCCAGCATTTT
.	.	TRBV12-3/TRBV12-4	TRBJ2-1	CASSLTGANEQFF	TGTGCCAGCAGTTTGACGGGAGCAAATGAGCAGTTCTTC
.	.	TRBV28	TRBJ1-6	CASSFLGGRNSPLHF	TGTGCCAGCAGTTTTCTGGGGGGTAGAAATTCACCCCTCCACTTT
once	TRBD1	TRBV19	TRBJ1-2	CASSSDRGGYYGYTF	TGTGCCAGTAGCTCGGACAGGGGGGGATACTATGGCTACACCTTC
.	TRBD2	TRBV15	TRBJ2-1	CATSRAAGGLDEQFF	TGTGCCACCAGCAGAGCGGCGGGAGGGCTGGATGAGCAGTTCTTC
.	TRBD1	TRBV3-1/TRBV3-2	TRBJ2-3	CASSQEVRGYTDTQYF	TGTGCCAGCAGCCAAGAGGTCAGGGGGTATACAGATACGCAGTATTTT
.	.	TRBV19	TRBJ2-7	CASSLTTDSPYEQYF	TGTGCCAGTAGCCTTACAACGGACAGCCCCTACGAGCAGTACTTC
.	.	TRBV6-5	TRBJ2-3	CASNFPSDTQYF	TGTGCCAGCAATTTCCCATCCGATACGCAGTATTTT
.	.	TRBV6-5	TRBJ2-3	CASSSLRGLPTDTQYF	TGTGCCAGCAGTTCGCTACGAGGCCTCCCCACAGATACGCAGTATTTT
once	.	TRBV19	TRBJ2-2	CASSARERYTGELFF	TGTGCCAGTAGTGCGAGGGAGAGGTACACCGGGGAGCTGTTTTTT
.	.	TRBV29-1	TRBJ2-7	CSVGTTRGYEQYF	TGCAGCGTGGGGACTACCAGGGGCTACGAGCAGTACTTC
.	.	TRBV10-2	TRBJ2-1	CASLLAGSYNEQFF	TGCGCCAGCTTGCTCGCGGGATCCTACAATGAGCAGTTCTTC
.	.	TRBV7-8	TRBJ1-6	CASSRQDNSPLHF	TGTGCCAGCAGCCGACAGGATAATTCACCCCTCCACTTT
.	TRBD2	TRBV28	TRBJ2-5	CASSLLGLAGQETQYF	TGTGCCAGCAGTTTATTGGGGCTAGCGGGCCAAGAGACCCAGTACTTC
.	TRBD1	TRBV10-3	TRBJ2-2	CAIRSDREGTGELFF	TGTGCCATCAGATCGGACAGGGAAGGGACCGGGGAGCTGTTTTTT
few	.	TRBV7-9	TRBJ1-6	CASSLASLVDSPLHF	TGTGCCAGCAGCTTAGCGTCCTTAGTGGATTCACCCCTCCACTTT
.	.	TRBV10-1	TRBJ1-6	CASSGDTTNSPLHF	TGCGCCAGCAGTGGGGACACGACTAATTCACCCCTCCACTTT
.	.	TRBV28	TRBJ2-2	CASSPPTRGTGELFF	TGTGCCAGCAGCCCCCCGACTAGGGGCACCGGGGAGCTGTTTTTT
.	TRBD1	TRBV4-3	TRBJ2-7	CASSLLGQANYEQYF	TGCGCCAGCAGCCTCCTTGGACAGGCGAACTACGAGCAGTACTTC
.	.	TRBV7-2	TRBJ1-4	CASSLAPAGAVKLFF	TGTGCCAGCAGCTTAGCGCCGGCAGGGGCGGTGAAACTGTTTTTT
.	TRBD2	TRBV4-2	TRBJ2-7	CASSQDTRERGEQYF	TGTGCCAGCAGCCAAGATACTCGGGAGCGGGGCGAGCAGTACTTC
.	.	TRBV27	TRBJ2-2	CASSIRSHTGELFF	TGTGCCAGCAGTATCCGGTCACACACCGGGGAGCTGTTTTTT
few	.	TRBV7-8	TRBJ1-2	CASSLVGDGYTF	TGTGCCAGCAGCTTAGTAGGGGATGGCTACACCTTC
.	.	TRBV3-1/TRBV3-2	TRBJ1-5	CASSQYSNQPQHF	TGTGCCAGCAGCCAATATAGCAATCAGCCCCAGCATTTT
.	TRBD1	TRBV29-1	TRBJ2-7	CSGGGQGTYEQYF	TGCAGCGGGGGTGGACAGGGGACCTACGAGCAGTACTTC
few	.	TRBV6-5	TRBJ1-1	CASRDYRAKAFF	TGTGCCAGCAGGGATTACAGGGCCAAAGCTTTCTTT
.	.	TRBV6-6	TRBJ1-4	CASSYPLQPTNEKLFF	TGTGCCAGCAGTTACCCTTTACAGCCAACTAATGAAAAACTGTTTTTT
.	TRBD1	TRBV15	TRBJ1-2	CATSADRDRIYGYTF	TGTGCCACCAGCGCCGACCGGGACAGGATCTATGGCTACACCTTC
.	.	TRBV23-1	TRBJ2-7	CASSQSGRGEPYEQYF	TGCGCCAGCAGTCAATCAGGCAGGGGGGAACCCTACGAGCAGTACTTC
.	TRBD1	TRBV7-2	TRBJ1-1	CASSLAGQGGTEAFF	TGTGCCAGCAGCTTAGCGGGACAGGGGGGCACTGAAGCTTTCTTT
.	.	TRBV10-3	TRBJ2-7	CAIRGPKEQYF	TGTGCCATCCGTGGGCCGAAGGAGCAGTACTTC
.	.	TRBV4-2	TRBJ2-7	CASSQETGREQYF	TGTGCCAGCAGCCAAGAAACAGGGCGCGAGCAGTACTTC
.	.	TRBV4-3	TRBJ1-2	CASSHRGDSGYTF	TGCGCCAGCAGCCATAGGGGTGATTCTGGCTACACCTTC
.	.	TRBV29-1	TRBJ2-6	CSVLRGGSGANVLTF	TGCAGCGTCTTAAGGGGAGGCTCTGGGGCCAACGTCCTGACTTTC
.	.	TRBV19	TRBJ2-7	CASSIGRGSYEQYF	TGTGCCAGTAGTATAGGAAGGGGCTCCTACGAGCAGTACTTC
.	.	TRBV7-8	TRBJ1-1	CASSSKEHTEAFF	TGTGCCAGCAGCTCAAAGGAGCACACTGAAGCTTTCTTT
once	TRBD1	TRBV19	TRBJ1-6	CASSITTGENSPLHF	TGTGCCAGTAGTATAACCACAGGGGAGAATTCACCCCTCCACTTT
.	TRBD1	TRBV5-3	TRBJ2-3	CARTLRPGQGADTQYF	TGTGCCAGAACCCTGAGGCCTGGACAGGGGGCAGATACGCAGTATTTT
.	TRBD2	TRBV5-1	TRBJ2-7	CASSLGLAGVWEQYF	TGCGCCAGCAGCTTAGGACTAGCGGGAGTTTGGGAGCAGTACTTC